Presented here are 22 T cell receptor beta chains from one specimen sequenced in a study of metastatic and nonmetastatic thyroid tumors. With MiXCR, TCRdb reprocessed the PCR reads. The sample lists about 16,000 clones; 25% to 30% were seen once. Patients were all untreated before their thyroid surgery. Sequences were obtained from tumor tissue. Receptor source: a male donor with papillary thyroid cancer or a benign thyroid nodule (not recorded which). Some clones in this sample may be carry-over from other donors' samples.

The chain uses TRBV27 and TRBJ2-7; TRBD2 aligns across 7 bases. V lost 6 bases to trimming and J lost 7 bases; unmatched junction nucleotides: 3. Germline values: CDR1 MNHEY, CDR2 SMNVEV (reference sequence). This CDR3 has 11 amino acids. The CDR3 coding sequence is TGTGCCAGCAGCTACGGGGGGGAGCAGTACTTC. Residues: CASSYGGEQYF.

This clone has at least ten counts. In nucleotides, the CDR3 is TGTGCCAGCTCTGGGGTCTACGAAGATACGCAGTATTTT. Protein product: CASSGVYEDTQYF. The V call is TRBV18, the J call TRBJ2-3; D unclear. Germline CDR1 reads KGHSH; CDR2 reads LQKENI. The CDR3 runs to 13 residues. V lost 6 bases to trimming and J lost 5 bases, with 12 bases between them.

This chain links TRBV13 with TRBJ1-3; D gene unclear. CDR3 length: 15 amino acids. Trimming removed 2 bases at V and 0 bases at J, with 8 bases between. Looked up from germline, CDR1 is PRHDT and CDR2 is FYEKMQ (reference sequence). CDR3 sequence reads: CASSLLGISGNTIYF. The CDR3, as DNA: TGTGCCAGCAGCTTACTTGGGATCTCTGGAAACACCATATATTTT. Full variable domain (remainder filled in from reference TRBV13 and TRBJ1-3): AAGVIQSPRHLIKEKRETATLKCYPIPRHDTVYWYQQGPGQDPQFLISFYEKMQSDKGSIPDRFSAQQFSDYHSELNMSSLELGDSALYFCASSLLGISGNTIYFGEGSWLTVV.

V is TRBV3-1 and J is TRBJ1-5; D gene uncertain. The germline V gene encodes CDR1 LGHDT and CDR2 YNNKEL (reference sequence). The CDR3 is 12 residues long. V lost 8 bases to trimming and J lost 4 bases, with 9 bases between them. CDR3 protein: CASDPLNQPQHF. CDR3 DNA: TGTGCCAGCGACCCCCTTAATCAGCCCCAGCATTTT.

By sample share, this clone is medium-sized (0.01 to 0.1%). The chain carries TRBV2 and TRBJ1-2, with TRBD1 as a possible D gene (5 bases). CDR1 and CDR2 from the germline V gene are SNHLY and FYNNEI. V lost 1 base to trimming and J lost 5 bases, with 11 bases between them. The CDR3 is 14 residues long. The chain's CDR3 is CASSEVGQGYGYTF. DNA for the CDR3: TGTGCCAGCAGTGAAGTGGGCCAGGGATATGGCTACACCTTC. The variable domain in full, with the rest retrieved from reference TRBV2 and TRBJ1-2, is EPEVTQTPSHQVTQMGQEVILRCVPISNHLYFYWYRQILGQKVEFLVSFYNNEISEKSEIFDDQFSVERPDGSNFTLKIRSTKLEDSAMYFCASSEVGQGYGYTFGSGTRLTVV.

This clone was counted between two and nine times. The chain has TRBV7-2 and TRBJ2-7; the D is unclear. CDR3 size: 13 residues. With 1 base removed from V and 2 bases from J, the gap between germline ends came to 6 bases. The germline CDR1 and CDR2 sequences are SGHTA and FQGNSA. The CDR3 is CASSLDSAYEQYF. DNA for the CDR3: TGTGCCAGCAGCTTAGACAGCGCCTACGAGCAGTACTTC.

Worth noting for this clone: This is likely a read error, given that the CDR3 carries no conserved phenylalanine or tryptophan at its end. J is TRBJ2-7 and V is TRBV4-1; TRBD1 matches at 8 bases. This CDR3 spans 13 amino acids. CDR1 is MGHRA, CDR2 YSYEKL, per germline. V lost 3 bases and J lost 2; bases outside the gene matches: 0. CDR3 nucleotide sequence: TGCGCCAGCAGCCAGGGACAGGCCTACGAGCAGTACCTC. The encoded protein is CASSQGQAYEQYL.

The V gene is TRBV20-1, the J gene TRBJ2-1, with D maybe TRBD1 (7 bases). Germline assignment: CDR1 DFQATT and CDR2 SNEGSKA (reference sequence). This CDR3 is 13 amino acids long. The CDR3: CAWQGGPRGEQFF. CDR3 DNA: TGCGCATGGCAGGGGGGACCTAGGGGTGAGCAGTTCTTC.

Many counts were recorded for this clone. The chain uses TRBV7-9 and TRBJ2-7; D remains ambiguous. The CDR3 is made up of 12 amino acids. CDR1 and CDR2 from the germline V gene are SEHNR and FQNEAQ (reference sequence). The V gene lost 3 bases and the J gene lost 5 bases, with 8 bases spanning the gap. CDR3 bases: TGTGCCAGCAGCTTTATGTTCGACGAGCAGTACTTC. Protein: CASSFMFDEQYF.

The chain combines TRBV30 with TRBJ1-6; TRBD1 matches 9 bases. From germline, CDR1 is GTSNPN and CDR2 SVGIG (reference sequence). The CDR3 length is 15 residues. Germline trimming cut 3 bases from V and 5 bases from J; bases unmatched to any gene: 5. For the CDR3, the DNA is TGTGCCTGGAGCGGACAGGGGACCAATAATTCACCCCTCCACTTT. Translating it yields CAWSGQGTNNSPLHF.

This clone has ten or more counts. This sequence joins TRBV20-1 and TRBJ2-3; a possible D gene is TRBD1 (5 bases). Trimming left V 5 bases short and J 2 bases short, with 14 bases between. CDR1 and CDR2 (germline): DFQATT, SNEGSKA (reference sequence). The CDR3 runs 14 residues. The CDR3 sequence: CSAAETAFTDTQYF. The CDR3 bases are TGCAGTGCTGCAGAGACAGCCTTCACAGATACGCAGTATTTT.

There are many counts of this clone. The chain couples TRBV28 to TRBJ2-3; D tentatively reads TRBD1 or TRBD2 (5 bases each). The CDR3 extends over 12 amino acids. V was trimmed by 8 bases and J by 2 bases, leaving 8 bases between them. Germline CDR1 and CDR2: MDHEN and SYDVKM. The CDR3 DNA reads as TGTGCCAGCGGGGGATTCACAGATACGCAGTATTTT. Its translation: CASGGFTDTQYF.

The rearrangement uses TRBV2 and TRBJ2-5; D call uncertain. Germline V lookup: CDR1 SNHLY, CDR2 FYNNEI. V was pared by 4 bases and J by 5 bases, with 8 bases between. This CDR3 is 12 amino acids long. The CDR3 protein is CASSANYETQYF. CDR3 nucleotide sequence: TGTGCCAGCAGTGCGAATTACGAGACCCAGTACTTC.

This clone was recorded at least ten times. The rearrangement uses TRBV5-6 and TRBJ2-5, with D possibly matching TRBD2 (5 bases). This CDR3 spans 15 amino acids. The ends were cut back, 4 bases at V and 7 bases at J, with 20 bases in the middle. Germline CDR1 SGHDT, CDR2 YYEEEE. CDR3 coding DNA: TGTGCCAGCAGCACCGGCTTAGCGCAGCCACGGACCCAGTACTTC. Translation: CASSTGLAQPRTQYF.

This clone turned up a few times. J is TRBJ2-2 and V is TRBV12-3 or TRBV12-4; D is perhaps TRBD2 (6 bases). The length of the CDR3 is 15 residues. The V gene lost 4 bases and the J gene lost 0 bases, with 9 bases spanning the gap. CDR3 sequence: CASSWSGPNTGELFF. The CDR3 DNA reads as TGTGCCAGCAGTTGGAGCGGGCCGAACACCGGGGAGCTGTTTTTT.

This clone occurred many times. The chain combines TRBV6-2 or TRBV6-3 with TRBJ2-1; 7 bases fit TRBD2. V was pared by 0 bases and J by 8 bases, with 13 bases of the junction left unmatched. The CDR3 has 17 residues. The V gene's germline CDR1 is MNHEY and CDR2 SVGEGT. CDR3 nucleotide sequence: TGTGCCAGCAGTTACTCGACGAGGGCGGGAGTAAGGGATGAGCAGTTCTTC. It specifies CASSYSTRAGVRDEQFF.

On this clone itself: At one of its ends the junction is not consistent with the germline gene, which may arise from a read error. V and J are TRBV3-1 and TRBJ1-6, with 7 bases identical to TRBD1. Germline V CDR1 and CDR2: LGHDT, YNNKEL (reference sequence). The CDR3 extends over 17 amino acids. The CDR3 region has the DNA TGTTCCAGCATCCACGAAGGGGGCGTAATCTATAATTCACCCCTCCACTTT. It codes for CSSIHEGGVIYNSPLHF.

The chain employs TRBV20-1 and TRBJ1-5; 7 bases line up with TRBD1. J lost 1 base, V lost 0 bases, and 3 bases had no gene match. There are 15 residues in the CDR3. The V gene's germline CDR1 is DFQATT and CDR2 SNEGSKA (reference sequence). This CDR3 reads CSARDMDRSNQPQHF. In DNA, the CDR3 is TGCAGTGCTAGAGACATGGACAGGAGCAATCAGCCCCAGCATTTT.

In its sample, this clone is medium-sized. V gene TRBV11-2 combines with J gene TRBJ1-1; D is uncertain. The CDR3 sequence is 15 residues long. Germline lookup yields CDR1 SGHAT and CDR2 FQNNGV. The V and J ends lost 6 bases and 1 base respectively, with 15 bases between them. The CDR3 here is CASRLNGGGNTEAFF. CDR3 DNA: TGTGCCAGCAGATTGAACGGAGGAGGGAACACTGAAGCTTTCTTT.

By proportion, this clone is medium-sized. As DNA, the CDR3 is TGTGCCAGCAGTATTGGACAGGGAAGCGCCGGGGAGCTGTTTTTT. It translates to CASSIGQGSAGELFF. This sequence joins TRBV6-1 and TRBJ2-2, with TRBD1 identical over 8 bases. With 5 bases clipped from V and 6 bases from J, the junction kept 8 bases outside the gene matches. The CDR3 spans 15 residues. Germline CDR1 is MNHNS and CDR2 is SASEGT.

The chain joins TRBV13 to TRBJ1-1, with D unclear. The length of the CDR3 is 13 residues. CDR1 and CDR2 from the germline V gene are PRHDT and FYEKMQ (reference sequence). V lost 5 bases, J lost 2 bases, and 9 bases lay in between. CDR3 sequence: CASSPLGNTEAFF. The CDR3 nucleotides read TGTGCCAGCAGCCCCCTGGGAAACACTGAAGCTTTCTTT.

This clone appeared many times. In DNA form, the CDR3 reads TGCGCCAGCAGCCAAAGGGCGGGCCCAGCCTACGAGCAGTACTTC. Translated, it gives CASSQRAGPAYEQYF. The chain couples TRBV4-3 to TRBJ2-7; TRBD2 might be the D (5 bases). Trimming pared 2 bases from V and 2 bases from J, leaving 13 bases between. This CDR3 comprises 15 residues. Germline loops: CDR1 LGHNA, CDR2 YSLEER.